This paragraph covers one T cell receptor (beta chain) sequence. The antigen is undetermined. The data were obtained in a study of OX40 agonist ivuxolimab in advanced cancers. About the research overall: At around 83% male, the cohort had a mean age of 60 years, ranging from about 23 to 79. Study-wide findings and caveats: On average, CD8+ T cells showed a greater number of expanded clones than CD4+. Low normalized T-cell clonal expansion was also seen in some nonresponders.

TCRdb keeps only in-frame clones here, not all; method: immunoSEQ multiplex PCR. The sample has 20,000 to 25,000 clones; around 82% are singletons. Trimming took off 3 bases at V and 6 bases at J, with 19 bases between the two ends. The CDR3 loop spans 15 amino acids. In germline, CDR1 is GTSNPN, CDR2 SVGIG (reference sequence). The chain uses TRBV30 and TRBJ2-3, with D maybe TRBD2 (6 bases). The receptor was derived from an adult with an advanced solid tumor such as melanoma, head and neck, liver or kidney cancer. The input for sequencing was CD4+ or CD8+ T cells sorted from blood, taken in a trial of the OX40 agonist ivuxolimab. The CDR3 coding sequence is TGTGCCTGGAGCCCGGGACTCCAGAAGACGGATACGCAGTATTTT. It is translated as CAWSPGLQKTDTQYF.